The TCR beta chain described here comes from a study of identical twins. A single record per CDR3 protein comes from TCRdb applying MiXCR to the 5' RACE reads. The repertoire holds roughly 570,000 distinct CDR3 sequences, with around 9.6% as singletons. This sample also belongs to another study, concerning yellow fever vaccine responses in identical twins.

The sample taken for sequencing was PBMCs. The source of this sequence is a woman aged 18-35 years in good health.

CDR3 sequence reads: CASSQGGELYNEQFF. CDR3 nucleotide sequence: TGTGCCAGCAGCCAAGGAGGAGAACTATACAATGAGCAGTTCTTC. The chain is built from TRBV14 and TRBJ2-1, with D unresolved. The CDR3 spans 15 residues. CDR1 is SGHDN, CDR2 FVKESK, per germline. V dropped 1 base and J dropped 4 bases, with 11 bases sitting between them.